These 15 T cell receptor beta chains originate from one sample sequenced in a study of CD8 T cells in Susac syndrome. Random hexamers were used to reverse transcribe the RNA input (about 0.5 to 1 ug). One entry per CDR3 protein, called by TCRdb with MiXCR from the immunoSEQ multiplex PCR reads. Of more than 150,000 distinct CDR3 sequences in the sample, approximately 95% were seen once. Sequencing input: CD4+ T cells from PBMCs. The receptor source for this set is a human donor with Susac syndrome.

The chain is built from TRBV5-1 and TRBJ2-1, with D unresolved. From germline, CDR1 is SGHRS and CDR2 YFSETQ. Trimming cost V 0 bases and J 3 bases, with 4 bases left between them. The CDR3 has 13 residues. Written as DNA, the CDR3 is TGCGCCAGCAGCTTGGAGGTCTACAATGAGCAGTTCTTC. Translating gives CASSLEVYNEQFF.

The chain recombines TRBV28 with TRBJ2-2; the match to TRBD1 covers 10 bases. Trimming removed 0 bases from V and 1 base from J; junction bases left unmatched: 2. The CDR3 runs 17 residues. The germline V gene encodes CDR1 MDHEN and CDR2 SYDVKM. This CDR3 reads CASSLWGTGVNTGELFF. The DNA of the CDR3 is TGTGCCAGCAGTTTATGGGGGACAGGGGTGAACACCGGGGAGCTGTTTTTT.

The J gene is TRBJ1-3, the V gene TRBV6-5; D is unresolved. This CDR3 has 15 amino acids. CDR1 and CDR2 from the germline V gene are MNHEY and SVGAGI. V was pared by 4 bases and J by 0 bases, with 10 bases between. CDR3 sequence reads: CASSFRPLSGNTIYF. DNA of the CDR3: TGTGCCAGCAGTTTCAGGCCCCTCTCTGGAAACACCATATATTTT.

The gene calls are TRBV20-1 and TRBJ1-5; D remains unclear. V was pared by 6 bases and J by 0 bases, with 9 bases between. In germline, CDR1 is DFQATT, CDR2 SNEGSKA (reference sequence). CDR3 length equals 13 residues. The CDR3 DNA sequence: TGCAGTGCGTTCGGCGGTAGCAATCAGCCCCAGCATTTT. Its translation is CSAFGGSNQPQHF.

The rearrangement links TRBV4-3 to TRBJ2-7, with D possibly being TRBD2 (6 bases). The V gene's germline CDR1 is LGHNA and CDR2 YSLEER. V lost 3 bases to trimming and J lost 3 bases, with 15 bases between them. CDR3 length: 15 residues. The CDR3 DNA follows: TGCGCCAGCAGCCAGACGAGGGAGGACGGCTACGAGCAGTACTTC. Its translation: CASSQTREDGYEQYF.

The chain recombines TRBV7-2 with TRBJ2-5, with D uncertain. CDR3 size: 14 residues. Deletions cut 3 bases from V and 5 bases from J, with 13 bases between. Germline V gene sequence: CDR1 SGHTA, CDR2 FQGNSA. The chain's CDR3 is CASSLAGWAETQYF. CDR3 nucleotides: TGTGCCAGCAGCTTGGCCGGTTGGGCGGAGACCCAGTACTTC.

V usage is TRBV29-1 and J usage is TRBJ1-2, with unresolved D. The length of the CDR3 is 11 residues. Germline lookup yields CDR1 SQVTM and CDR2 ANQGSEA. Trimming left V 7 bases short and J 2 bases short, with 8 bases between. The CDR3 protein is CSALENYGYTF. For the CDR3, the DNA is TGCAGCGCCCTCGAAAACTATGGCTACACCTTC.

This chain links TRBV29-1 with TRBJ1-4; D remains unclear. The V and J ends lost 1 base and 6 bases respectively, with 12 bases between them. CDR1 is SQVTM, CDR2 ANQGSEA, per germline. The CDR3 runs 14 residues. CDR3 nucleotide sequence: TGCAGCGTTGAAGTATGGGAGAGAGATGAAAAACTGTTTTTT. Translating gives CSVEVWERDEKLFF.

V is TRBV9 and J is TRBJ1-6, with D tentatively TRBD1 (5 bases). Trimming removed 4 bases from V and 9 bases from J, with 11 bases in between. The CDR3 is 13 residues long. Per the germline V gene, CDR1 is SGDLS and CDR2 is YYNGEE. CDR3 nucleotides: TGTGCCAGCAGCCTAGGGGCTCTTTCACCCCTCCACTTT. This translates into CASSLGALSPLHF.

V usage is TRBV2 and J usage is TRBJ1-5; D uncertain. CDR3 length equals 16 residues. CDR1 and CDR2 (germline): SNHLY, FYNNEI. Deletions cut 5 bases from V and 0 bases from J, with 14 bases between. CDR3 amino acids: CASSLTNLDSNQPQHF. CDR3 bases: TGTGCCAGCAGTCTTACAAATTTAGATAGCAATCAGCCCCAGCATTTT.

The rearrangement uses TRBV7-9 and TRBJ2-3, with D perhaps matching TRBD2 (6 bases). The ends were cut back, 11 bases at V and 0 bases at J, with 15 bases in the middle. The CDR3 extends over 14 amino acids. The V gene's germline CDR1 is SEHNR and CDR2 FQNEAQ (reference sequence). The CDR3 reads CAGGTGLSTDTQYF. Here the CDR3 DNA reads TGTGCCGGGGGGACGGGTCTGAGCACAGATACGCAGTATTTT.

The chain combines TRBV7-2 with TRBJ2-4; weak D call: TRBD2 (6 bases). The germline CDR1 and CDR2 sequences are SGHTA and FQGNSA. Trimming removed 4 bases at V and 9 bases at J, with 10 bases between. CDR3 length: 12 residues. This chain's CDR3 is CASSSTSFIQYF. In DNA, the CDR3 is TGTGCCAGCAGCTCAACTAGCTTCATTCAGTACTTC. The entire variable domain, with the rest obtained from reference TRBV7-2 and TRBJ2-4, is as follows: GAGVSQSPSNKVTEKGKDVELRCDPISGHTALYWYRQSLGQGLEFLIYFQGNSAPDKSGLPSDRFSAERTGGSVSTLTIQRTQQEDSAVYLCASSSTSFIQYFGAGTRLSVL.

DNA of the CDR3: TGCAGTGCTAGCCGAACCGGGACTAGCGGGGGGGTAAAGACCCAGTACTTC. Translation: CSASRTGTSGGVKTQYF. This chain joins TRBV20-1 and TRBJ2-5; 16 nucleotides line up with TRBD2. Trimming took 3 bases from V and 6 from J; bases not matched to a gene: 10. This CDR3 region has 17 residues. Germline V gene sequence: CDR1 DFQATT, CDR2 SNEGSKA (reference sequence).

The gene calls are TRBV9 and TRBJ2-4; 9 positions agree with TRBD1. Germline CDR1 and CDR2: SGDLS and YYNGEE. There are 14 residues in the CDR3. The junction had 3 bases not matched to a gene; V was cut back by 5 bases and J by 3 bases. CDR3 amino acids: CASSPTGGKNIQYF. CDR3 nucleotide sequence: TGTGCCAGCAGTCCGACAGGGGGCAAAAACATTCAGTACTTC.

CDR3 loop: CSAASGYHTGELFF. DNA for the CDR3: TGCAGTGCTGCTTCAGGGTATCACACCGGGGAGCTGTTTTTT. This chain connects TRBV20-1 to TRBJ2-2, with D possibly matching TRBD1 (5 bases). CDR1 is DFQATT and CDR2 is SNEGSKA in the germline V gene (reference sequence). V gave up 5 bases and J gave up 3 bases, with 13 bases separating them. The CDR3 length is 14 residues.